One and the same sample provided the 9 T cell receptor beta chains below, sequenced in a study of blood T cell repertoires in COVID-19. Measured with immunoSEQ multiplex PCR; TCRdb has only the in-frame clones, and not every one. The table has over 130,000 clones, about nine tenths seen once. What was sequenced was peripheral blood. These receptors all come from a woman aged 60-70 years with active or convalescent COVID-19.

The rearrangement uses TRBV12-5 and TRBJ2-7; D is perhaps TRBD1 (8 bases). The CDR3 length is 15 residues. Per the germline V gene, CDR1 is LGHNT and CDR2 is FRNRAP. Trimming took off 6 bases at V and 6 bases at J, with 21 bases between the two ends. The CDR3 DNA is TGTGCTAGTGGCTTTACAGGGGGGGCCCCCTGCGAGCAGTACTTC. Translating gives CASGFTGGAPCEQYF.

V usage is TRBV30 and J usage is TRBJ1-5; D might be TRBD1 (6 bases). V was clipped by 3 bases and J by 5 bases, with 14 bases between them. The CDR3 runs to 14 residues. In germline, CDR1 is GTSNPN, CDR2 SVGIG (reference sequence). Here the CDR3 DNA reads TGTGCCTGGAGGGGGGCGGGGGGGTATCAGCCCCAGCATTTT. Translating it yields CAWRGAGGYQPQHF.

This chain joins TRBV4-1 and TRBJ1-4; no definite D call. Trimming took 1 base from V and 13 from J, leaving 19 bases between them. The CDR3 runs 15 residues. Germline V lookup: CDR1 MGHRA, CDR2 YSYEKL. CDR3 DNA sequence: TGCGCCAGCAGCCAAGTCGAGCGGGCCCTAGAGGGACTGTTTTTT. Residues: CASSQVERALEGLFF.

Details on this clone: A read error may account for a junction end that differs from germline. This rearrangement joins TRBV7-7 to TRBJ2-1, with 9 nucleotides matching TRBD1. In germline, CDR1 is SSHAT, CDR2 FNYEAQ (reference sequence). CDR3 length: 13 residues. This CDR3 reads CASSPTGGTEQFF. CDR3 DNA: TGTGCTAGCAGCCCCACAGGGGGCACTGAGCAGTTCTTC. The entire variable domain, with the rest obtained from reference TRBV7-7 and TRBJ2-1, is as follows: GAGVSQSPRYKVTKRGQDVTLRCDPISSHATLYWYQQALGQGPEFLTYFNYEAQPDKSGLPSDRFSAERPEGSISTLTIQRTEQRDSAMYRCASSPTGGTEQFFGPGTRLTVL.

The V gene is TRBV12-3 or TRBV12-4, the J gene TRBJ2-3, with D perhaps TRBD2 (5 bases). V gave up 7 bases and J gave up 3 bases, with 11 bases separating them. The CDR3 runs to 13 residues. The CDR3 loop is CASKRYGTDTQYF. CDR3 DNA: TGTGCCAGCAAGCGGTACGGAACAGATACGCAGTATTTT.

The chain combines TRBV7-8 with TRBJ2-6; D is undetermined. CDR3 size: 15 residues. V gave up 3 bases and J gave up 0 bases, with 6 bases separating them. Germline loops: CDR1 SGHVS, CDR2 FQNEAQ. As DNA, the CDR3 is TGTGCCAGCAGCTTCACACGCTCTGGGGCCAACGTCCTGACTTTC. Translated: CASSFTRSGANVLTF.

This clone was recorded only once. The rearrangement uses TRBV10-3 and TRBJ1-4; 7 bases are a match to TRBD1. This CDR3 region has 16 residues. Trimming cost V 3 bases and J 3 bases; bases outside gene matches: 7. Germline V CDR1 and CDR2: ENHRY, SYGVKD. The CDR3 loop reads CAISDSNQGANEKLFF. The CDR3 DNA reads as TGTGCCATCAGTGACTCAAACCAGGGGGCTAATGAAAAACTGTTTTTT.

The chain employs TRBV18 and TRBJ1-1; 11 nucleotides agree with TRBD1. V dropped 4 bases and J dropped 4; count of bases not matched to a gene: 8. Germline loops: CDR1 KGHSH, CDR2 LQKENI. The CDR3 consists of 16 residues. CDR3 protein: CASSRGTGGSGTEAFF. CDR3 nucleotide sequence: TGTGCCAGCTCACGGGGGACAGGGGGGTCAGGCACTGAAGCTTTCTTT.

V is TRBV7-9 and J is TRBJ1-4; 7 nucleotides line up with TRBD1. The V gene end was trimmed by 2 bases and the J gene end by 3 bases; junction bases not matched to a gene: 6. Germline V gene data show CDR1 as SEHNR and CDR2 as FQNEAQ (reference sequence). This CDR3 is built from 16 residues. The CDR3 coding sequence is TGTGCCAGCAGCTTAATCTCCGGGACAGCTAATGAAAAACTGTTTTTT. This translates into CASSLISGTANEKLFF.